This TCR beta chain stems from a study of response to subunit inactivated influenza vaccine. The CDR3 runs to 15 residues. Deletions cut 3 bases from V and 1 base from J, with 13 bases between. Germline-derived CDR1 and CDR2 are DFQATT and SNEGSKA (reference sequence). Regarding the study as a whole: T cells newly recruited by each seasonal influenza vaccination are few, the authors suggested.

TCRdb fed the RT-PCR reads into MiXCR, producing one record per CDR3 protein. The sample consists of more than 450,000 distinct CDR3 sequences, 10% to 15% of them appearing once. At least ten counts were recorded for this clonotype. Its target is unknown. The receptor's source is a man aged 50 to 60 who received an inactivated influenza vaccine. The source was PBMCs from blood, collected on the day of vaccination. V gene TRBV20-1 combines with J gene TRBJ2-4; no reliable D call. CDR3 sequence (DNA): TGCAGTGCTAGTAATTGGTGGGTTGCCAAAAACATTCAGTACTTC. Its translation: CSASNWWVAKNIQYF.